This T cell receptor beta chain was sequenced during a study of Graves' ophthalmopathy and Graves' hyperthyroidism. Overall study findings and caveats: The model's prediction of ophthalmopathy progression had roughly 71% sensitivity and around 78% specificity. Blood contained most expanded thyroid clonotypes exceeding 0.001 frequency.

RNA served as the template for amplifying TCR beta CDR3 regions. First-round RT-PCR employed HTBI primers, with a second-round multiplex PCR after it. Using its own MiXCR run on the multiplex PCR reads, TCRdb lists one record per CDR3 protein. This table has 450,000 or so distinct CDR3 sequences, approximately 15% appearing once. This clonotype has at least ten counts. What it binds is not known. Trimming took off 5 bases at V and 8 bases at J, with 18 bases between the two ends. CDR3 length: 14 amino acids. Germline CDR1 is MDHEN and CDR2 is SYDVKM. J is TRBJ1-2 and V is TRBV28, with D unclear. This TCR derives from a woman aged 25-40 years with Graves' ophthalmopathy. Sequencing was carried out using blood. CDR3 DNA sequence: TGTGCCAGCAGTACACTACCCCTCGCGAGGGGCTACACCTTC. Amino acids: CASSTLPLARGYTF.